This passage covers 24 T cell receptor beta chains from one sample sequenced in a study of cytomegalovirus exposure and HLA in healthy donors. The PCR employed 60 Vbeta primers together with 13 Jbeta primers. Produced via immunoSEQ multiplex PCR; TCRdb's table is partial and in-frame only. The table has roughly 150,000 clones, approximately 81% seen once; the top ten hold about 1.3%. Sequenced input: PBMCs. The receptor set was obtained from a man aged 18 to 29 in good health and CMV-seronegative.

This clone was seen more than once but under ten times. The chain recombines TRBV5-1 with TRBJ2-2; possibly TRBD2 for D (5 bases). Per germline, CDR1 SGHRS and CDR2 YFSETQ. The V and J ends lost 6 bases and 2 bases respectively, with 14 bases between them. This CDR3 is 15 amino acids long. Here the CDR3 reads CASTPAAANTGELFF. DNA for the CDR3: TGCGCCAGCACCCCGGCAGCGGCCAACACCGGGGAGCTGTTTTTT.

This sequence joins TRBV27 and TRBJ2-3; D possibly corresponds to TRBD1 (6 bases). Germline assignment: CDR1 MNHEY and CDR2 SMNVEV (reference sequence). The V gene lost 9 bases and the J gene lost 6 bases, with 16 bases spanning the gap. The CDR3 is 13 residues long. The CDR3 sequence is CASLAQGGDTQYF. CDR3 sequence (DNA): TGTGCCAGTCTAGCACAGGGCGGGGATACGCAGTATTTT.

V gene TRBV27 combines with J gene TRBJ2-5; D remains ambiguous. The CDR3 runs to 12 residues. The germline V gene has CDR1 MNHEY and CDR2 SMNVEV (reference sequence). The V gene lost 5 bases and the J gene lost 2 bases, with 6 bases spanning the gap. The CDR3 protein is CASSIDQETQYF. The CDR3 bases are TGTGCCAGCAGTATAGATCAAGAGACCCAGTACTTC.

The chain employs TRBV7-9 and TRBJ2-3, with 7 positions matching TRBD2. The germline CDR1 and CDR2 sequences are SEHNR and FQNEAQ (reference sequence). CDR3 length: 16 residues. J lost 6 bases, V lost 5 bases, and 14 bases had no gene match. The CDR3 nucleotides read TGTGCCAGCAGCCCGGCGTGGGGGGAGGGCCTCGATACGCAGTATTTT. This gives the protein CASSPAWGEGLDTQYF.

The chain links TRBV5-1 to TRBJ2-7; TRBD1 matches at 7 bases. V was pared by 5 bases and J by 5 bases, with 4 bases of the junction left unmatched. Germline lookup yields CDR1 SGHRS and CDR2 YFSETQ. This CDR3 comprises 12 residues. The CDR3 region is CASRPDRDEQYF. The CDR3 DNA reads TGCGCCAGCAGACCCGACAGGGACGAGCAGTACTTC.

The CDR3 sequence: CASSYSGGQGQDTQYF. The CDR3, as DNA: TGTGCCAGCAGTTACTCGGGGGGACAGGGTCAAGATACGCAGTATTTT. The chain employs TRBV6-5 and TRBJ2-3; 9 bases line up with TRBD1. From germline, CDR1 is MNHEY and CDR2 SVGAGI. This CDR3 is 16 amino acids long. V shed 0 bases, J shed 5 bases, and the junction held 6 bases outside the gene matches.

The chain has TRBV19 and TRBJ2-7; tentatively, D is TRBD1 (6 bases). The CDR3 contains 14 residues. Trimming cost V 3 bases and J 3 bases, with 12 bases left between them. Germline CDR1 is LNHDA and CDR2 is SQIVND (reference sequence). This CDR3 reads CASSMQQGNYEQYF. For the CDR3, the DNA is TGTGCCAGTAGTATGCAACAGGGCAACTACGAGCAGTACTTC. Based on the CDR3 plus reference TRBV19 and TRBJ2-7, the full variable domain is DGGITQSPKYLFRKEGQNVTLSCEQNLNHDAMYWYRQDPGQGLRLIYYSQIVNDFQKGDIAEGYSVSREKKESFPLTVTSAQKNPTAFYLCASSMQQGNYEQYFGPGTRLTVT.

This chain links TRBV11-2 with TRBJ2-1; TRBD2 is a possible D gene (6 bases). The V end was cut by 7 bases, the J end by 6 bases, with 19 bases between. The CDR3 consists of 15 residues. CDR1 is SGHAT, CDR2 FQNNGV, per germline. The chain's CDR3 is CASTHHSGGPNEQFF. CDR3 bases: TGTGCCAGCACACACCATAGCGGAGGACCCAATGAGCAGTTCTTC.

The chain uses TRBV13 and TRBJ2-2; TRBD2 aligns across 7 bases. V dropped 6 bases and J dropped 4; count of bases not matched to a gene: 5. Germline CDR1 reads PRHDT; CDR2 reads FYEKMQ (reference sequence). CDR3 length: 14 amino acids. The CDR3 DNA is TGTGCCAGCAGGCGACCTAGCGGCACCGGGGAGCTGTTTTTT. Its translation is CASRRPSGTGELFF.

The J gene is TRBJ1-1, the V gene TRBV27, with TRBD1 matching 9 bases. With V trimmed by 5 bases and J by 5 bases, 6 bases remained unmatched. This CDR3 has 14 residues. The V gene's germline CDR1 is MNHEY and CDR2 SMNVEV (reference sequence). CDR3 amino acids: CASSDPTGGTEAFF. CDR3 coding DNA: TGTGCCAGCAGTGACCCGACAGGGGGAACTGAAGCTTTCTTT.

This chain connects TRBV18 to TRBJ2-7, with a possible D match to TRBD2 (6 bases). The germline V and J ends were trimmed by 3 bases and 3 bases, with 12 bases remaining between them. The CDR3 runs to 14 residues. Looked up from germline, CDR1 is KGHSH and CDR2 is LQKENI. CDR3 in amino acids: CASSPGVADYEQYF. The CDR3 DNA follows: TGTGCCAGCTCACCGGGAGTAGCGGACTACGAGCAGTACTTC.

This chain joins TRBV4-1 and TRBJ1-6; D unresolved. The length of the CDR3 is 18 residues. Germline V gene data show CDR1 as MGHRA and CDR2 as YSYEKL. V shed 4 bases and J shed 3 bases, with 19 bases lying between them. The CDR3 loop reads CASSPIPSMMSYNSPLHF. In DNA form, the CDR3 reads TGCGCCAGCAGCCCGATCCCCTCCATGATGAGCTATAATTCACCCCTCCACTTT.

V and J are TRBV15 and TRBJ2-1, with a possible D match to TRBD2 (6 bases). CDR1 is LNHNV and CDR2 is YYDKDF in the germline V gene (reference sequence). The CDR3 runs 17 residues. V lost 1 base, J lost 1 base, and 14 bases lay in between. CDR3 region: CATSRVGGRGSYNEQFF. In DNA form, the CDR3 reads TGTGCCACCAGCAGAGTGGGAGGAAGAGGGTCCTACAATGAGCAGTTCTTC.

The V call is TRBV29-1, the J call TRBJ1-1; D might be TRBD1 (5 bases). Germline-derived CDR1 and CDR2 are SQVTM and ANQGSEA. The CDR3 has 13 residues. V lost 4 bases to trimming and J lost 3 bases, with 12 bases between them. This CDR3 reads CSVGGSEYTEAFF. DNA for the CDR3: TGCAGCGTTGGGGGCTCAGAGTACACTGAAGCTTTCTTT.

This clone was counted only a few times. The rearrangement links TRBV5-5 to TRBJ2-3; D gene unclear. The CDR3 contains 15 residues. Trimming cost V 1 base and J 2 bases, with 11 bases left between them. Germline V gene data show CDR1 as SGHKS and CDR2 as YYEKEE (reference sequence). CDR3 sequence (DNA): TGTGCCAGCAGCTTGCAGAGGCCACTCACAGATACGCAGTATTTT. Amino acid sequence: CASSLQRPLTDTQYF.

V gene TRBV6-1 combines with J gene TRBJ2-1; the D is unclear. This CDR3 has 14 amino acids. V lost 2 bases to trimming and J lost 0 bases, with 5 bases between them. Germline CDR1 is MNHNS and CDR2 is SASEGT. CDR3 sequence: CASSETDSYNEQFF. In nucleotides, the CDR3 is TGTGCCAGCAGTGAAACAGACTCCTACAATGAGCAGTTCTTC.

This chain joins TRBV7-9 and TRBJ2-7; D gene ambiguous. This CDR3 comprises 13 residues. The germline CDR1 and CDR2 sequences are SEHNR and FQNEAQ (reference sequence). V lost 5 bases and J lost 2, with 10 bases in between. In nucleotides, the CDR3 is TGTGCCAGCAGCCTGCGGAGTGCCTACGAGCAGTACTTC. This encodes CASSLRSAYEQYF.

This chain links TRBV9 with TRBJ2-5, with a tentative D call TRBD2 (5 bases). There are 16 residues in the CDR3. The V and J ends lost 0 bases and 2 bases respectively, with 14 bases between them. The germline V gene has CDR1 SGDLS and CDR2 YYNGEE. CDR3 amino acids: CASSVGGDAPQETQYF. The CDR3 nucleotides are TGTGCCAGCAGCGTAGGGGGAGACGCCCCACAAGAGACCCAGTACTTC.

This rearrangement joins TRBV4-3 to TRBJ2-2, with TRBD1 identical over 7 bases. The CDR3 spans 16 residues. Per the germline V gene, CDR1 is LGHNA and CDR2 is YSLEER. The J segment lost 4 bases and the V segment lost 1 base, leaving 6 bases of the junction unmatched. The CDR3 loop reads CASSQVQGSFTGELFF. DNA of the CDR3: TGCGCCAGCAGCCAAGTACAGGGGAGCTTCACCGGGGAGCTGTTTTTT.

This chain uses TRBV19 with TRBJ2-5; 10 positions match TRBD2. V shed 4 bases and J 4 bases; nucleotides not matched to a gene: 6. Germline-derived CDR1 and CDR2 are LNHDA and SQIVND (reference sequence). The CDR3 has 15 residues. In DNA form, the CDR3 reads TGTGCCAGTAGTAACTTAGCGGGAGGCCCAGAGACCCAGTACTTC. It yields the protein CASSNLAGGPETQYF.

This chain joins TRBV5-6 and TRBJ2-3; 7 nucleotides agree with TRBD2. J lost 2 bases, V lost 3 bases, and 12 bases had no gene match. Germline V gene sequence: CDR1 SGHDT, CDR2 YYEEEE. This CDR3 contains 17 residues. CDR3 in DNA: TGTGCCAGCAGCTGGGACCTTAGCGGGTCACCCACAGATACGCAGTATTTT. Encoded protein: CASSWDLSGSPTDTQYF.

The rearrangement links TRBV27 to TRBJ2-4; the D gene is possibly TRBD1 (5 bases). Germline V gene sequence: CDR1 MNHEY, CDR2 SMNVEV (reference sequence). This CDR3 is built from 14 residues. Between the trimmed V and J ends, which lost 5 bases and 7 bases, there was a span of 15 bases. CDR3 in DNA: TGTGCCAGCAGTAGGACCGGGCCAGGGAACATTCAGTACTTC. It yields the protein CASSRTGPGNIQYF.

The V gene is TRBV10-3, the J gene TRBJ2-7; 8 bases are a match to TRBD2. The V segment lost 5 bases and the J segment 6 bases; nucleotides outside the gene matches: 21. There are 18 residues in the CDR3. CDR1 is ENHRY and CDR2 is SYGVKD in the germline V gene. In DNA form, the CDR3 reads TGTGCCATCAGTTCGGGGGGGAGGGGCAGCGGGTATTCGGGCGAGCAGTACTTC. Protein product: CAISSGGRGSGYSGEQYF.

J is TRBJ2-5 and V is TRBV4-3; D possibly corresponds to TRBD1 (6 bases). The germline gives CDR1 LGHNA, CDR2 YSLEER. CDR3 size: 15 residues. V was pared by 2 bases and J by 0 bases, with 10 bases between. CDR3 bases: TGCGCCAGCAGCCAAACAGGGACCTACCAAGAGACCCAGTACTTC. Residues: CASSQTGTYQETQYF.